This T cell receptor (beta chain) was identified during a study of cytomegalovirus exposure and HLA in healthy donors. Regarding this clone: Its antigen remains unidentified.

With 1 base clipped from V and 5 bases from J, the junction kept 4 bases outside the gene matches. Germline loops: CDR1 SGHAT, CDR2 FQNNGV. The CDR3 runs to 14 residues. Points from the study as a whole: The study recorded 160 or so TCR beta chains that were cytomegalovirus-associated.

PCR amplification relied on 60 Vbeta primers (plus 13 Jbeta primers). Assay used: immunoSEQ multiplex PCR; TCRdb lists only in-frame clones, some missing. This repertoire shows 73,000 or so clones, approximately 78% found once; its top ten account for about 7%. This receptor was obtained from a human donor in good health. Sequenced input: PBMCs. The V and J genes are TRBV11-2 and TRBJ2-7, with TRBD2 matching 8 bases. For the CDR3, the DNA is TGTGCCAGCAGCTTAGTAACGGGGGGGAACGAGCAGTACTTC. It specifies CASSLVTGGNEQYF.